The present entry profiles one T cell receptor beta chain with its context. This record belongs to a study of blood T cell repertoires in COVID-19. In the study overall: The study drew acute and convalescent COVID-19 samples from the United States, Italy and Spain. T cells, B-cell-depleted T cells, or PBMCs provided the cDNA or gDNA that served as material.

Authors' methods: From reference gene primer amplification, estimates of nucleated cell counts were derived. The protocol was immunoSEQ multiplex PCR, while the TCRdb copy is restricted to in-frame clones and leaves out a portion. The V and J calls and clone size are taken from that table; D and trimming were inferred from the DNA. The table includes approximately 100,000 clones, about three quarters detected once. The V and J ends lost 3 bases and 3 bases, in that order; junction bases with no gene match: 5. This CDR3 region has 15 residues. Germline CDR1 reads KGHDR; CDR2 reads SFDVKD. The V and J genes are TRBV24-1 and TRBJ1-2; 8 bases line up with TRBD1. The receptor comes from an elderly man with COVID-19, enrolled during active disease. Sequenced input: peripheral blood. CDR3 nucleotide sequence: TGTGCCACCAGTGATCCCGGGACAGGAGACTATGGCTACACCTTC. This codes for CATSDPGTGDYGYTF.